This T cell receptor beta chain was recorded in a study of T cell responses to AZD1222 COVID-19 vaccine. V was clipped by 5 bases and J by 2 bases; unmatched bases: 13. Germline CDR1 and CDR2: SGHNT and YENEEA. The CDR3 sequence is 18 residues long. Sequencing was performed with immunoSEQ multiplex PCR; in TCRdb, only in-frame clones are kept and a portion is missing. In the table there are about 120,000 clones, about nine tenths of which are singletons. General observations from the study: The study found vaccine-associated CD4 TCRs spanning spike, dominant at 160-218 and 743-854. There were repertoire samples only from the period after the peak T cell response. Clonal diversity was possibly underestimated, and the donors were mostly white British, with more females. Following two doses of AZD1222, Spike-specific TCR breadth and depth rose.

As concerns this clone: Its matching antigen is unknown.

This sequence originates from an adult in good health. The V call is TRBV11-3, the J call TRBJ1-5; 9 bases align to TRBD1. The source material was peripheral blood, sampled on day 0 of AZD1222 vaccination. The CDR3 protein is CASSATLGQGGRNQPQHF. The CDR3 region has the DNA TGTGCCAGCAGCGCGACCCTGGGACAGGGAGGACGCAATCAGCCCCAGCATTTT.